This T cell receptor (beta chain) was documented in a study of molecular identifiers for immune sequencing clone quantification. Preparation of naive CD8 libraries involved roughly 18,000 to 1,100,000 sorted cells and 10%, 30% or 50% RNA. Naive CD8 T cells underwent sorting with the CD8+CD4-CCR7+CD45RA+ definition. The CDR3 is 13 residues long. Germline CDR1 and CDR2: SGHNT and YYREEE (reference sequence). Trimming left V 0 bases short and J 4 bases short, with 7 bases between. Both previously described methods and listed TCR primers were employed to make bulk TCR libraries. TCRdb itself ran the PCR reads through MiXCR, one entry per CDR3 protein. The sample lists some 9,000 distinct CDR3 sequences; over 13% were seen once. The sample holds many counts of this clonotype. The antigen remains unidentified. Whole-study results and caveats: The sizes of highly expanded clones could be underestimated when identical TCR molecules share a barcode.

The receptor was derived from a human donor in good health. Some libraries in this study had Jurkat cell RNA spiked in. The chain is built from TRBV5-4 and TRBJ1-1; maybe TRBD1 (6 bases). Sequencing was carried out using naive CD8+ T cells from blood, with Jurkat cell RNA spiked in. Documented subset: FACS-sorted CD8+CD4-CCR7+CD45RA+ naive T cells. CDR3 sequence: CASSLGGGTEAFF. CDR3 coding DNA: TGTGCCAGCAGCTTGGGAGGGGGCACTGAAGCTTTCTTT.